This TCR beta chain stems from a study of low-dose radiotherapy and immunotherapy resistance in tumors. Study-level information: Patients were treated with intravenous nivolumab at 240 mg every two weeks and were also dosed with ipilimumab at 1 mg/kg every six weeks. Every two weeks, the protocol called for intravenous cyclophosphamide at 200 mg/m2. It was given one day before each radiation and immunotherapy administration. Patients were on oral aspirin 300 mg taken daily for four cycles from cycle 1 day 1.

The authors amplified TCRs for 20 to 25 PCR cycles with a constant-region primer and a V-primer adapter. MiXCR, run by TCRdb on the reads, gives a single entry per CDR3 protein. The sample shows about 46,000 distinct CDR3 sequences, roughly 12% of them seen only once. Time point reported: before trial treatment. As concerns this clonotype: A far larger clone is off by one base, so a read error is likely.

CDR1 is SGHKS and CDR2 is YYEKEE in the germline V gene (reference sequence). This CDR3 contains 15 residues. This specimen consisted of PBMCs, obtained before treatment. The TCR sequence derives from a female donor with ovarian cancer. This chain links TRBV5-5 with TRBJ2-1; D may be TRBD1 (6 bases). CDR3 residues: CASSLARQAYNEQIF. The CDR3 DNA is TGCGCCAGCAGCTTGGCGCGACAGGCCTACAATGAGCAGATCTTC. The whole variable domain, remainder taken from reference TRBV5-5 and TRBJ2-1, is DAGVTQSPTHLIKTRGQQVTLRCSPISGHKSVSWYQQVLGQGPQFIFQYYEKEERGRGNFPDRFSARQFPNYSSELNVNALLLGDSALYLCASSLARQAYNEQIFGPGTRLTVL.